This TCR beta chain was sequenced in a study of regulatory T cells in long-lasting Graves disease (dated by TCRdb to about 2021). A note on the overall study: Patients with newly diagnosed Graves' disease had been on antithyroid drugs for under 3 months. This study used TCR sequencing and RNA sequencing of peripheral blood to compare persistent Graves' disease patients against newly diagnosed Graves' disease patients. The study took place in China and was registered as a clinical trial. A total of some 35 samples underwent TCR sequencing, from about 13 patients with persistent Graves' disease and 20 or so patients with newly diagnosed Graves' disease.

Per the publication, the time point label means: newly diagnosed GD, antithyroid drugs for less than 3 months. RNA was extracted from PBMCs in TRIzol for both TCR sequencing and RNA sequencing. Graves' disease was diagnosed according to American Thyroid Association guidelines. Patients were recruited from an endocrinology department in Xi'an, China. Each patient gave 8.5 to 9.5 milliliters of peripheral blood, collected in an EDTA anticoagulant tube. PBMCs were isolated by Ficoll Paque Plus density gradient separation without further T cell sorting. RNA quality was checked with an Agilent 2100 Bioanalyzer and agarose gel, and concentration with a NanoDrop 2000. Notes on this clonotype: Its binding antigen is unknown. A far larger clone is a single base away, which makes a read error likely.

The full study reports these points: Preferential use of TRBV28, TRBJ1-2 and TRBJ2-5 was observed in persistent disease, whereas TRBV20-1 and TRBJ2-1 were favored in newly diagnosed disease. Sequencing and analysis were restricted to the TCR beta chain. Peripheral blood alone was examined, since thyroid tissue, which constituted the primary lesion, could not be accessed. A larger number of public clonotypes was shared among persistent patients (approximately 2,600) than among newly diagnosed patients (roughly 930). Persistent Graves' disease patients showed lower TCR Shannon entropy and fewer highly expanded clones than newly diagnosed patients, suggesting clonal expansion. The authors acknowledged the small sample size as a limitation that may reduce accuracy.

CDR1 is given as SGHVS and CDR2 as FQNEAQ, both from the germline V gene. The CDR3 starts with the cysteine, ends with the phenylalanine, and has 15 residues. This entry keeps only the CDR3 DNA: 45 bases, framed from base 1. Libraries were constructed by multiplex PCR. The listed sequencing device is Illumina HiSeq 4000. iRepertoire HTBI primers and Arm-PCR amplification of CDR3 regions were used to construct TCR beta libraries. Before sequencing, the PCR products underwent gel purification. The published analysis was carried out like this. A total of roughly 67 TRBV and some 13 TRBJ segments were identified across samples and were used for gene usage analysis of CDR3 amino acid clonotypes. COPE and FqMerger were used to merge the filtered high-quality paired reads into contigs. BLAST was used to align contigs to IMGT TRBV, TRBD and TRBJ reference genes, and CDR3 was defined according to IMGT. Highly expanded clones were defined as clonotypes with a frequency above 0.1%. Shannon entropy was used to measure repertoire diversity, and the Gini coefficient was used to measure V-J evenness. Public clonotypes were defined as clonotypes shared by more than one individual. The public reads were reprocessed in TCRdb via fastp at Q25 and MiXCR, keeping in-frame beta chains. All rows with the same CDR3 protein become a single entry with the most common DNA and genes. V and J calls and clone size were set by TCRdb, not the authors. Within this sample are a few hundred thousand distinct CDR3 sequences, with about an eighth of them counted one time only. Together, the top ten hold approximately 20% of the sample.

This sample was shared with a second study, whose subject was T cells in Graves' hyperthyroidism and ophthalmopathy. In that second paper, the authors write: Stable Graves' hyperthyroidism was defined as the absence of progression to ophthalmopathy over 18 months of follow-up. Hyperthyroidism patients were newly diagnosed, had a disease duration of under 2 months, and were aged 18 to 65 years. The study excluded patients with uncontrolled infections, other autoimmune diseases, pregnancy or lactation. Diagnoses relied on clinical symptoms, serum thyroxine and TRAb, thyroid ultrasound and orbital computed tomography. A first-round RT-PCR of the TCR CDR3 used the HTBI primer set with the Qiagen OneStep RT-PCR kit. Blood samples also contained most of the expanded thyroid clonotypes (frequency above 0.001), which suggests that blood repertoires may reflect thyroid immune responses. A 13 V-J signature model separated ophthalmopathy from stable hyperthyroidism, with approximately 86% sensitivity and around 84% specificity in cross-validation and 80%/75% in testing. In validation, the model predicted progression to ophthalmopathy with over 60% sensitivity and approximately 74% specificity, a median of approximately 6.5 months before onset. A discovery cohort of 95 to 100 patients, approximately 45 with Graves' ophthalmopathy and approximately 60 with stable Graves' hyperthyroidism, was used to find distinguishing TCR V-J signatures. Prospective prediction of ophthalmopathy was tested in an independent validation cohort consisting of 18 to 20 hyperthyroidism patients and approximately 16 patients who later progressed to ophthalmopathy. The approximately 100 discovery patients were divided at random into training and test sets in a 7:3 ratio. Thyroid tissue and blood T-cell repertoires from about six Graves' hyperthyroidism patients were also compared in the study. Once sampling was done, hyperthyroidism patients were given methimazole at a starting dose of 30 mg daily, whereas ophthalmopathy patients were given high-dose intravenous methylprednisolone. A second multiplex PCR round built the libraries, followed by size selection and purification. The libraries were sequenced on an Illumina HiSeq2000 using paired-end 100 bp reads. Raw data were processed with SOAPnuke, discarding reads with adapters, uncalled bases, mean Phred below 15, or no exact constant-primer or identifier match. High-quality paired reads were merged using COPE v1.2.5, and each unique nucleotide sequence was defined as a clonotype. MiTCR v1.1 was used to align the clonotypes against IMGT TRBV, TRBD and TRBJ reference segments. The analysis was restricted to V-J combinations with a frequency above 0.0001, which together covered roughly 99% of the repertoires. A TCS score was defined as the ratio between F50 (clonal expansion) and ExV (chaos), using BLOSUM62-based TCRdist between CDR3 peptides within each V-J. Welch's t-statistics and random forest reduced 514 V-J features to 10 to 15, which were used in a naive Bayes classifier (R e1071). No statistical method was used to fix the sample size in advance, and group allocation was not hidden from the investigators. The paper reports TCR Vbeta CDR3 sequencing of some 140 peripheral blood samples: some 41 ophthalmopathy, fewer than 85 hyperthyroidism and approximately 17 progressor patients.

The TCR originated in a woman aged 18-30 years with Graves disease. Donor details come from another sample of the same person, matched by shared clones. The material sequenced was peripheral blood mononuclear cells (PBMCs), taken at new diagnosis, from a patient treated with antithyroid drugs. In this chain, TRBV7-8 is recombined with TRBJ2-7; 6 matching bases give a weak D call of TRBD2. In nucleotide form, the sequence is TGTGCCAGCGGCTTAGAGGCGGGGCGGGTCTACGAGCAGTACTTC. This translates into CASGLEAGRVYEQYF.